This note documents a single T cell receptor (beta chain) sequence. The source of the sample is a study of blood T cell repertoires in COVID-19. Study context: T cells, B-cell-depleted T cells, or PBMCs provided the cDNA or gDNA that served as material.

Participants were aged about 18 to 90 years, lived in over 20 US areas, and enrolled virtually. Donors were grouped by their self-reported clinical history. The study counted Cohort 3 donors as recovered given two negative PCRs, clearance, or symptom resolution. This CDR3 is 14 amino acids long. Germline V CDR1 and CDR2: MNHEY, SMNVEV (reference sequence). V shed 5 bases, J shed 5 bases, and the junction held 8 bases outside the gene matches. The protocol was immunoSEQ multiplex PCR, while the TCRdb copy is restricted to in-frame clones and leaves out a portion. The repertoire consists of roughly 400,000 clones, with about nine tenths occurring once and the leading ten covering 1.7%.

Sequenced sample: PBMCs or T cells enriched from blood (not recorded which). This TCR was sampled from a woman aged 25 to 39 who had recovered from COVID-19. The chain is built from TRBV27 and TRBJ1-1, with 7 bases matching TRBD1. Written as DNA, the CDR3 is TGTGCCAGCAGTCGCGAGACAGGGAGGACTGAAGCTTTCTTT. This codes for CASSRETGRTEAFF.